This T cell receptor (beta chain) was observed in a study of tumor T cells in aggressive B-cell lymphoma. CDR3 length: 14 residues. CDR1 and CDR2 from the germline V gene are SGHRS and YFSETQ. The V end was cut by 0 bases, the J end by 0 bases, with 7 bases between. Produced via immunoSEQ multiplex PCR; TCRdb's table is partial and in-frame only. The sample holds about 5,300 clones; less than 90% are singletons and the top ten take over 2.5%. The specimen was tumor tissue. The source of this sequence is an adult with diffuse large B cell lymphoma. The chain employs TRBV5-1 and TRBJ2-7; no reliable D call. DNA for the CDR3: TGCGCCAGCAGCTTGGTCACAGACTCCTACGAGCAGTACTTC. Translation gives CASSLVTDSYEQYF.